The 14 T cell receptor beta chains below were found in one sample sequenced in a study of Ad26.COV2.S vaccination and SARS-CoV-2 variants. The table came from immunoSEQ multiplex PCR; TCRdb's copy has only in-frame clones and leaves some out. The sample has fewer than 800,000 clones; 89% are singletons. Treatment denoted: roughly 19 received Ad26.COV2.S at low or high dose, single or two shots; roughly five received placebo; per-sample allocation not given. On day 63 after the first injection, vaccine and placebo recipients gave samples. The material was peripheral blood, obtained in a trial of Ad26.COV2.S vaccine versus placebo. Source of these receptors: a person aged 18-60 years who received the Ad26.COV2.S COVID-19 vaccine or a placebo.

This chain links TRBV2 with TRBJ1-4; TRBD1 is a possible D gene (6 bases). This CDR3 contains 14 residues. The V end was cut by 8 bases, the J end by 5 bases, with 15 bases between. The V gene's germline CDR1 is SNHLY and CDR2 FYNNEI. CDR3 DNA sequence: TGTGCCAGCGGGTCAAGAAGGGGGAATGAAAAACTGTTTTTT. Protein product: CASGSRRGNEKLFF.

The chain uses TRBV30 and TRBJ2-7, with TRBD2 as a possible D gene (5 bases). Germline-derived CDR1 and CDR2 are GTSNPN and SVGIG (reference sequence). The CDR3 is made up of 11 amino acids. V dropped 1 base and J dropped 5 bases, with 6 bases sitting between them. CDR3 nucleotide sequence: TGTGCCTGGAGTGGAGGGAACGAGCAGTACTTC. Its translation is CAWSGGNEQYF.

The V and J genes are TRBV6-5 and TRBJ1-5; TRBD1 aligns across 7 bases. The CDR3 is 15 amino acids. Trimming removed 7 bases from V and 2 bases from J; junction bases left unmatched: 8. Germline V gives CDR1 MNHEY, CDR2 SVGAGI. The CDR3 reads CASTPRDSGNQPQHF. The CDR3 coding sequence is TGTGCCAGCACCCCCAGGGACAGTGGCAATCAGCCCCAGCATTTT.

This clone was found a few times. The V and J genes are TRBV30 and TRBJ1-2; 9 bases align to TRBD1. The CDR3 spans 14 residues. Germline V lookup: CDR1 GTSNPN, CDR2 SVGIG (reference sequence). Losses at the gene ends were 4 bases for V and 6 bases for J; bases not matched to a gene: 9. The CDR3 loop reads CAWTRRRDRDGYTF. In DNA form, the CDR3 reads TGTGCCTGGACACGCCGGAGGGACAGGGATGGCTACACCTTC.

The chain recombines TRBV24-1 with TRBJ2-1; no clear D. The CDR3 contains 15 residues. The V gene's germline CDR1 is KGHDR and CDR2 SFDVKD. V lost 4 bases and J 5 bases, leaving 14 bases between the germline ends. This chain's CDR3 is CATSEQSGSNNEQFF. As DNA, the CDR3 is TGTGCCACCAGTGAGCAGAGTGGGTCAAACAATGAGCAGTTCTTC.

The V and J genes are TRBV19 and TRBJ1-4, with D maybe TRBD1 (6 bases). The germline V gene encodes CDR1 LNHDA and CDR2 SQIVND (reference sequence). V was pared by 1 base and J by 4 bases, with 13 bases between. The CDR3 is made up of 16 amino acids. The CDR3 DNA sequence: TGTGCCAGTAGTATAGGGGCACGGACAGTTAATGAAAAACTGTTTTTT. Its protein is CASSIGARTVNEKLFF.

The chain uses TRBV11-3 and TRBJ2-2; the D gene is possibly TRBD2 (5 bases). Trimming took off 0 bases at V and 0 bases at J, with 11 bases between the two ends. The CDR3 extends over 17 amino acids. Germline V lookup: CDR1 SGHNT, CDR2 YENEEA. CDR3 in DNA: TGTGCCAGCAGCTTAGATCGGGGAGCCTCGAACACCGGGGAGCTGTTTTTT. It is translated as CASSLDRGASNTGELFF.

This clone was picked up a small number of times. The rearrangement joins TRBV19 to TRBJ1-1, with TRBD1 matching 7 bases. Germline CDR1 is LNHDA and CDR2 is SQIVND (reference sequence). The CDR3 sequence is 15 residues long. J gave up 1 base and V 3 bases, and 5 bases lay outside the gene matches. The CDR3 loop reads CASSMTGKANTEAFF. Written as DNA, the CDR3 is TGTGCCAGTAGTATGACAGGGAAGGCGAACACTGAAGCTTTCTTT.

The chain combines TRBV4-2 with TRBJ2-3; either TRBD1 or TRBD2 may fit D (6 bases each). The CDR3 runs to 18 residues. The germline V and J ends were trimmed by 0 bases and 2 bases, with 18 bases remaining between them. Germline V gene sequence: CDR1 LGHNA, CDR2 YNFKEQ. The CDR3 here is CASSQEGQGGGNTDTQYF. CDR3 coding DNA: TGTGCCAGCAGCCAAGAGGGGCAAGGAGGGGGGAACACAGATACGCAGTATTTT.

This clone was seen just once. This chain joins TRBV7-2 and TRBJ2-2, with D possibly being TRBD1 (5 bases). V lost 3 bases, J lost 1 base, and 9 bases lay in between. The CDR3 contains 15 residues. Germline CDR1 SGHTA, CDR2 FQGNSA. CDR3 protein: CASSFDRQNTGELFF. DNA of the CDR3: TGTGCCAGCAGCTTCGACAGACAGAACACCGGGGAGCTGTTTTTT.

The V gene is TRBV5-1, the J gene TRBJ2-7; 9 bases are a match to TRBD2. With 0 bases clipped from V and 3 bases from J, the junction kept 7 bases outside the gene matches. This CDR3 is 16 amino acids long. Germline-derived CDR1 and CDR2 are SGHRS and YFSETQ. The CDR3 coding sequence is TGCGCCAGCAGCTTGGCAGGACTAGCGCAACACTACGAGCAGTACTTC. Its protein is CASSLAGLAQHYEQYF.

The rearrangement joins TRBV7-2 to TRBJ1-4, with D possibly being TRBD1 (5 bases). The CDR3 totals 16 residues. V lost 5 bases, J lost 4 bases, and 17 bases lay in between. Germline lookup yields CDR1 SGHTA and CDR2 FQGNSA. CDR3 protein: CASSDSGTRGNEKLFF. The CDR3 DNA is TGTGCCAGCAGCGATAGCGGGACGCGTGGTAATGAAAAACTGTTTTTT.

The gene calls are TRBV23-1 and TRBJ2-3, with D possibly being TRBD1 (7 bases). TRBV23-1 has ORF status, its function being uncertain. The CDR3 is made up of 18 amino acids. Trimming removed 4 bases at V and 1 base at J, with 21 bases between. The CDR3 loop reads CASSRGNRGSPGTDTQYF. CDR3 DNA: TGCGCCAGCAGTCGCGGGAACAGGGGCTCTCCGGGCACAGATACGCAGTATTTT.

The V gene is TRBV14, the J gene TRBJ2-1; 9 bases are shared with TRBD2. Germline V gives CDR1 SGHDN, CDR2 FVKESK. V lost 6 bases to trimming and J lost 8 bases; unmatched junction nucleotides: 11. CDR3 length: 15 amino acids. The chain's CDR3 is CASSHLAGVVDEQFF. CDR3 nucleotide sequence: TGTGCCAGCAGTCATTTAGCGGGAGTAGTCGATGAGCAGTTCTTC.